The 14 T cell receptor beta chains reported below all come from one sample, sequenced in a study of T cell repertoires in cytomegalovirus infection (dated by TCRdb to between 2018 and 2021). These receptors' antigens are unknown. Sequencer: Illumina HiSeq 1500. The public sequencing data were trimmed at Q25 with fastp and processed into clonotypes with MiXCR by TCRdb, which kept only in-frame beta chains. Every CDR3 protein is listed once, alongside the most common genes and DNA of its rows. The sample records over 45,000 distinct CDR3 sequences, about 20% of which are singletons. The ten largest make up about 90% of the sample. The treatment or condition label of this sample denotes: in vitro stimulation with specific CMV peptide epitopes to enrich CMV-specific T cells. The sequencing used CD8+ T cells from cultured PBMCs, collected from culture after CMV antigen stimulation. The receptors were sampled from a human donor in good health (CMV status not recorded). Some clones in this sample may be carry-over from other donors' samples.

In this sample, this clonotype turned up a few times. The genes are TRBV19 and TRBJ1-5; no firm D call. The CDR3 length is 16 residues. The V end was cut by 0 bases, the J end by 9 bases, with 18 bases between. From germline, CDR1 is LNHDA and CDR2 SQIVND (reference sequence). The CDR3 region has the DNA TGTGCCAGTAGTATAGAGGAGGACCCTCGACGTCGGCCCCAGCATTTT. Residues: CASSIEEDPRRRPQHF.

V gene TRBV7-2 combines with J gene TRBJ2-3, with D maybe TRBD1 (5 bases). Germline V CDR1 and CDR2: SGHTA, FQGNSA. This CDR3 contains 12 residues. With 5 bases removed from V and 8 bases from J, the gap between germline ends came to 11 bases. CDR3 coding DNA: TGTGCCAGCAGCACCGGACACCCTACGCAGTATTTT. Translating it yields CASSTGHPTQYF.

This clonotype was found many times. The chain joins TRBV7-6 to TRBJ1-1, with D uncertain. V dropped 7 bases and J dropped 1 base, with 13 bases sitting between them. The CDR3 runs 14 residues. Looked up from germline, CDR1 is SGHVS and CDR2 is FNYEAQ. For the CDR3, the DNA is TGTGCCAGCACCGTAAATGAGGGGAACACTGAAGCTTTCTTT. Translating gives CASTVNEGNTEAFF.

A few counts support this clonotype. The chain employs TRBV11-1 and TRBJ2-2, with D tentatively TRBD1 or TRBD2 (5 bases each). The CDR3 extends over 15 amino acids. The germline V gene encodes CDR1 SGHAT and CDR2 FQDESV (reference sequence). V shed 3 bases and J shed 4 bases, with 12 bases lying between them. The CDR3 sequence: CASSLGTGRTGELFF. The CDR3 region has the DNA TGTGCCAGCAGCTTGGGGACCGGGCGCACCGGGGAGCTGTTTTTT.

V gene TRBV7-8 combines with J gene TRBJ2-1; 12 bases are a match to TRBD2. With V trimmed by 0 bases and J by 9 bases, 9 bases remained unmatched. The CDR3 extends over 17 amino acids. The germline V gene encodes CDR1 SGHVS and CDR2 FQNEAQ. The CDR3 region is CASSLAPTSGRWSEQFF. CDR3 coding DNA: TGTGCCAGCAGCTTAGCTCCGACTAGCGGGAGATGGAGTGAGCAGTTCTTC.

The chain uses TRBV7-8 and TRBJ1-6, with D unresolved. The CDR3 is 14 amino acids. V was pared by 5 bases and J by 8 bases, with 13 bases between. Germline loops: CDR1 SGHVS, CDR2 FQNEAQ. The CDR3 coding sequence is TGTGCCAGCAGCCCCCGGTCGGCGGATTCACCCCTCCACTTT. Protein: CASSPRSADSPLHF. Variable domain in full (rest from reference TRBV7-8 and TRBJ1-6): GAGVSQSPRYKVAKRGQDVALRCDPISGHVSLFWYQQALGQGPEFLTYFQNEAQLDKSGLPSDRFFAERPEGSVSTLKIQRTQQEDSAVYLCASSPRSADSPLHFGNGTRLTVT.

The genes are TRBV28 and TRBJ2-7, with D perhaps TRBD1 (6 bases). The ends were cut back, 3 bases at V and 5 bases at J, with 14 bases in the middle. The CDR3 has 14 amino acids. Germline CDR1 is MDHEN and CDR2 is SYDVKM. The CDR3 is CASSLWGTSNEQYF. CDR3 coding DNA: TGTGCCAGCAGTTTGTGGGGGACAAGTAACGAGCAGTACTTC.

This clonotype was recorded a few times. The rearrangement uses TRBV4-3 and TRBJ2-1; D possibly corresponds to TRBD2 (6 bases). V was trimmed by 3 bases and J by 6 bases, leaving 6 bases between them. The CDR3 runs 12 residues. CDR1 is LGHNA, CDR2 YSLEER, per germline. CDR3 region: CASSQGGNEQFF. In nucleotides, the CDR3 is TGCGCCAGCAGCCAGGGGGGCAATGAGCAGTTCTTC.

The V and J genes are TRBV6-2 or TRBV6-3 and TRBJ2-1; 8 bases match TRBD1. Germline trimming cut 5 bases from V and 5 bases from J; bases unmatched to any gene: 2. CDR1 and CDR2 from the germline V gene are MNHEY and SVGEGT. CDR3 size: 13 residues. The CDR3 DNA sequence: TGTGCCAGCAGTCCGACAGGGGACAATGAGCAGTTCTTC. It translates to CASSPTGDNEQFF.

The genes are TRBV7-2 and TRBJ2-1, with 8 bases matching TRBD2. V shed 1 base, J shed 8 bases, and the junction held 4 bases outside the gene matches. The CDR3 extends over 14 amino acids. CDR1 and CDR2 (germline): SGHTA, FQGNSA. CDR3 sequence (DNA): TGTGCCAGCAGCTTAGATACTAGCGGCGATGAGCAGTTCTTC. It is translated as CASSLDTSGDEQFF. The complete variable domain, with remaining parts taken from reference TRBV7-2 and TRBJ2-1, reads GAGVSQSPSNKVTEKGKDVELRCDPISGHTALYWYRQSLGQGLEFLIYFQGNSAPDKSGLPSDRFSAERTGGSVSTLTIQRTQQEDSAVYLCASSLDTSGDEQFFGPGTRLTVL.

The chain combines TRBV7-8 with TRBJ2-3, with D perhaps matching TRBD2 (6 bases). This CDR3 contains 17 residues. Trimming removed 0 bases at V and 6 bases at J, with 19 bases between. CDR1 SGHVS and CDR2 FQNEAQ come from the germline V gene. Written as DNA, the CDR3 is TGTGCCAGCAGCTTAGCCCACCCCTCTCGGGAGATGGATACGCAGTATTTT. Protein product: CASSLAHPSREMDTQYF.

This clonotype has a handful of counts. The chain is built from TRBV9 and TRBJ1-4; the D is unclear. Trimming left V 4 bases short and J 8 bases short, with 24 bases between. Germline V gene sequence: CDR1 SGDLS, CDR2 YYNGEE. The CDR3 sequence is 17 residues long. In nucleotides, the CDR3 is TGTGCCAGCAGCAGCAGCCCCGGAACACCTAGAAGGGAAAAACTGTTTTTT. It encodes CASSSSPGTPRREKLFF.

This clonotype was seen only a few times. The rearrangement links TRBV28 to TRBJ2-7; 11 bases line up with TRBD2. The germline CDR1 and CDR2 sequences are MDHEN and SYDVKM. With 6 bases clipped from V and 2 bases from J, the junction kept 6 bases outside the gene matches. The CDR3 consists of 15 residues. The CDR3 nucleotides are TGTGCCAGCAGGTACCTAGCGGGAGGTCCCTACGAGCAGTACTTC. It encodes CASRYLAGGPYEQYF. The full variable domain, rest sourced from reference TRBV28 and TRBJ2-7, is DVKVTQSSRYLVKRTGEKVFLECVQDMDHENMFWYRQDPGLGLRLIYFSYDVKMKEKGDIPEGYSVSREKKERFSLILESASTNQTSMYLCASRYLAGGPYEQYFGPGTRLTVT.

This chain connects TRBV5-1 to TRBJ1-1; unclear D gene. The CDR3 loop spans 15 amino acids. The V end was cut by 4 bases, the J end by 0 bases, with 13 bases between. Germline-derived CDR1 and CDR2 are SGHRS and YFSETQ. The CDR3 bases are TGCGCCAGCAGCGTCGGGGAGGGCATGAACACTGAAGCTTTCTTT. As protein: CASSVGEGMNTEAFF.